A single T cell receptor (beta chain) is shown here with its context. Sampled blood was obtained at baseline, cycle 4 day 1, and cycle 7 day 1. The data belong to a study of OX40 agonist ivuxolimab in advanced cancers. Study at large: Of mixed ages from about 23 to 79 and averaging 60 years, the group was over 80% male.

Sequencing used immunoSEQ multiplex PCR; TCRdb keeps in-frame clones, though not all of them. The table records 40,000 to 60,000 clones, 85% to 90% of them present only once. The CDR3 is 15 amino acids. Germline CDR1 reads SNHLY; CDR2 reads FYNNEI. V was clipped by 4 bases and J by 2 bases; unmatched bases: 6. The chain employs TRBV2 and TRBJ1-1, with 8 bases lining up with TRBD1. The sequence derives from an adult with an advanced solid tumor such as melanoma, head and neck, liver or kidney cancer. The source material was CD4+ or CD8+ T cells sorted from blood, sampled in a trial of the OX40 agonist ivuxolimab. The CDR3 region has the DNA TGTGCCAGCAGTGGGGGGGACAGGATAAACACTGAAGCTTTCTTT. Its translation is CASSGGDRINTEAFF. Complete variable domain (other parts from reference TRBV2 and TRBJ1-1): EPEVTQTPSHQVTQMGQEVILRCVPISNHLYFYWYRQILGQKVEFLVSFYNNEISEKSEIFDDQFSVERPDGSNFTLKIRSTKLEDSAMYFCASSGGDRINTEAFFGQGTRLTVV.